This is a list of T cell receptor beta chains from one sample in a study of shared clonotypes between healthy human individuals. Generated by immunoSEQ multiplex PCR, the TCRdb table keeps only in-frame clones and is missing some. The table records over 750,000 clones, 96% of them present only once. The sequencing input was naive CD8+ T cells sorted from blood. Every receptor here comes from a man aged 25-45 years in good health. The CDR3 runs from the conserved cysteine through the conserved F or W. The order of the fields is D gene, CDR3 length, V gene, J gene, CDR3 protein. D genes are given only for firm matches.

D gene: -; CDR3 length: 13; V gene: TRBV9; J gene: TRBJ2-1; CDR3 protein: CASSGELSNEQFF
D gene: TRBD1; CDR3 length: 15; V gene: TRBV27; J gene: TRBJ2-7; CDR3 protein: CASSKSGQGSYEQYF
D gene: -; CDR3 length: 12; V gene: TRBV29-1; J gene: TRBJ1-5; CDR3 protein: CSVASSNQPQHF
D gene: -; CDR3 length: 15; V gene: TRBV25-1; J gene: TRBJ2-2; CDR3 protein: CASSARPSAAGELFF
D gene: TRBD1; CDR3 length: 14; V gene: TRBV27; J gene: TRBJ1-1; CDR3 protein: CASTGGTMNTEAFF
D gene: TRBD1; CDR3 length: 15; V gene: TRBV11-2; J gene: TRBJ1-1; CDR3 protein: CASSSRDRGRSEAFF
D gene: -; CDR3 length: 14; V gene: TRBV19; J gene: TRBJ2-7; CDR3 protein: CASSMKGRAYEQYF
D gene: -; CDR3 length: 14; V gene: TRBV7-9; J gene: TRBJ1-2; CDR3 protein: CASSPSDTGLGYTF
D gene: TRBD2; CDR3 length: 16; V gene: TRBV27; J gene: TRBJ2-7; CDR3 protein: CASSQFSLAGAGEQYF
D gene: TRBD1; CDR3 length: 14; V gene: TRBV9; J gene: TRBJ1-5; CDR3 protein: CASSATGGDWPQHF
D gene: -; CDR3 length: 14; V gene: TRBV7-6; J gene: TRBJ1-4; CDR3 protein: CASSRGGANEKLFF
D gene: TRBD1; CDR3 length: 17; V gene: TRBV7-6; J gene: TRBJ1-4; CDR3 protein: CASSSTAGTVVNEKLFF
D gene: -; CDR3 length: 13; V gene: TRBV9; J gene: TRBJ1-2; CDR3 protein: CASSARSSYGYTF
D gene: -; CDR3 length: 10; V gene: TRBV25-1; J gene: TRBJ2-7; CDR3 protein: CASSNYEQYF
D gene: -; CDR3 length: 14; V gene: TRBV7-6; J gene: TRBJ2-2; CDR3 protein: CASSLDINTGELFF
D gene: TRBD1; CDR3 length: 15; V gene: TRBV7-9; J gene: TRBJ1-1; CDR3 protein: CASNPLGQGAPEAFF
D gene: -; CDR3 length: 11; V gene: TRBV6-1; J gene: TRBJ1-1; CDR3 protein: CAVGLNTEAFF
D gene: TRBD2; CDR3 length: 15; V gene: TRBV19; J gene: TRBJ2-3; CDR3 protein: CASSMLAGGTDTQYF
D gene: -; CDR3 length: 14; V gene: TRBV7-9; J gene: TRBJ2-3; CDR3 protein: CASSPRIQRDTQYF
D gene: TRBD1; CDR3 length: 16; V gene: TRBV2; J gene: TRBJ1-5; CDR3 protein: CASEGQGATSNQPQHF
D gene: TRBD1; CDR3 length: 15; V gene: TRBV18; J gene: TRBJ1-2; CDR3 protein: CASSPDEGAGYGYTF
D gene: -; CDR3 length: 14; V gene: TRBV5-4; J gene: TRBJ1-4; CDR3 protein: CASSGVVGDEKLFF
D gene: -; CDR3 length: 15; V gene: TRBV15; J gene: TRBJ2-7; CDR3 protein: CATSPRPQLAYEQHF
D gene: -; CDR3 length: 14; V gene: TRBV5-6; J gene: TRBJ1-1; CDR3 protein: CASSLYTQNTEAFF
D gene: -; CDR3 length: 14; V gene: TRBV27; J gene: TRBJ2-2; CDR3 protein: CASSPPGGGRELFF
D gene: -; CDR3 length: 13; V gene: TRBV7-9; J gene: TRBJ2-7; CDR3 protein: CASSSKQGGEQYF
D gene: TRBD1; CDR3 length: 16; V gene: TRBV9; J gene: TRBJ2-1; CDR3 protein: CASSYTGQGPYNEQFF
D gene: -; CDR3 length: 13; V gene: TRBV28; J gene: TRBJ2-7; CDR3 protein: CASSLFGEHEQYF
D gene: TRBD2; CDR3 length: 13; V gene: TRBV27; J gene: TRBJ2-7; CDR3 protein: CASSSGIRYEQYF
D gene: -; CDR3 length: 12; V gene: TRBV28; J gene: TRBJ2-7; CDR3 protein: CASRPTSSEQYF
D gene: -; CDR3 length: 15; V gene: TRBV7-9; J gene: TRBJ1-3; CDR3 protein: CASSLGQPSGNTIYF
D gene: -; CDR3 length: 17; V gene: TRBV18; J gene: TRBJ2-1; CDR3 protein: CASSRGAERETANEQFF
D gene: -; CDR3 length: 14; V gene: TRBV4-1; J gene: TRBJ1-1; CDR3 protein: CASSQLDSYTEAFF
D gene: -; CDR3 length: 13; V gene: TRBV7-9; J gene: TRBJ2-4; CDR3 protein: CASSPIGKNIQYF
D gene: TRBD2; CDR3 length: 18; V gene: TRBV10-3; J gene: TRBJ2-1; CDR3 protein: CAISTRLAGVLSYNEQFF
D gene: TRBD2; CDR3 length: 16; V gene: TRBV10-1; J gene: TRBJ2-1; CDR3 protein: CASSESSGSSYNEQFF
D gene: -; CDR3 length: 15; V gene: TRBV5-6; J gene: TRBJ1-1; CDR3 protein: CASSLVQGRRTEAFF
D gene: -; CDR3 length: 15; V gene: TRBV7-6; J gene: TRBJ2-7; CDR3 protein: CASSLLRTGLDEQYF
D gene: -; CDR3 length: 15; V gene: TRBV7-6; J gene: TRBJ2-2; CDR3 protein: CASSLASRLTGELFF
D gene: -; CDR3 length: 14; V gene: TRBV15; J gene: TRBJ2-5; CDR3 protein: CATSRGLSEETQYF
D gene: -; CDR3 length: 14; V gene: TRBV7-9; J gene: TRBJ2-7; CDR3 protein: CASTTTDSSYEQYF
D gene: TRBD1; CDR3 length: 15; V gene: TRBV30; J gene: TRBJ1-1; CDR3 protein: CAWSANRGLNTEAFF
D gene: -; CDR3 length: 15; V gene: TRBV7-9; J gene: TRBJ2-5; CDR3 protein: CASSLVLAHQETQYF
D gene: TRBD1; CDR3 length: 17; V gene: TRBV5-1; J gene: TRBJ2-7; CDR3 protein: CASSVKTGQGLAYEQYF
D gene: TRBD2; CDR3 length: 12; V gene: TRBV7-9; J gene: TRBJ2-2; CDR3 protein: CAIREATGELFF
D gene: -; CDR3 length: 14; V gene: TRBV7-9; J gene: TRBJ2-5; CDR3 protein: CASSLEYGQETQYF
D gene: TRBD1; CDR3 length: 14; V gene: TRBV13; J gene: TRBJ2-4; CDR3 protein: CASSRAGQGNIQYF
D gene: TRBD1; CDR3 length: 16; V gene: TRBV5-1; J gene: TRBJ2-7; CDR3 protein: CASSPDRDSSRHEQYF
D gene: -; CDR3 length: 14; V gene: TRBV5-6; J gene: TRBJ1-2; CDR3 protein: CASSTTASNYGYTF
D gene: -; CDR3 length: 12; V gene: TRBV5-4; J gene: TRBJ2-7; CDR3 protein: CASSSTTYEQYF
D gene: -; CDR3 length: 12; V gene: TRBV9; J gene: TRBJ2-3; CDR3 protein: CASRNDLRSQYF
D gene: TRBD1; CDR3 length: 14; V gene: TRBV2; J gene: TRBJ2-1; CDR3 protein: CASLIGQGEHEQFF
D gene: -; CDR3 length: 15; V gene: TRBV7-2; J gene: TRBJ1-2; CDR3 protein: CASSLTQTGFYGYTF
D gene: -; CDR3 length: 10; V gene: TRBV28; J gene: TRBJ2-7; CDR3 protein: CASRSYEQYF
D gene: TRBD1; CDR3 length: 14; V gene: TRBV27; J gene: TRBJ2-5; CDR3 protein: CASSWDRGSETQYF
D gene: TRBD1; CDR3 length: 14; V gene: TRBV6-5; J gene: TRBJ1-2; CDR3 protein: CASSYSTGYYGYTF
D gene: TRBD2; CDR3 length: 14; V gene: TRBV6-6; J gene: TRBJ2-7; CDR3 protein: CASRQSGTQYEQYF
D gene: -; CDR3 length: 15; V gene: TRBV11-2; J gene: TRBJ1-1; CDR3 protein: CASSADRSRDTEAFF